This T cell receptor (beta chain) is drawn from a study of cytomegalovirus exposure and HLA in healthy donors. Looking at the study overall: An earlier analysis found fewer than 140 million unique TCR beta sequences from about 190 million T cells. Study-level findings and limits: Follow-up analysis later connected one missense variant in DCLRE1C with trimming of TCR beta V- and J-genes. What a later analysis reportedly showed was that an Asian-associated ancestry cluster had fewer N-insertions than the approximately 700-donor mean.

As to this clone: Antigen specificity is unknown.

The V and J ends lost 6 bases and 4 bases respectively, with 9 bases between them. Germline V lookup: CDR1 DFQATT, CDR2 SNEGSKA (reference sequence). The CDR3 has 11 residues. Primers: 60 Vbeta forward and 13 Jbeta reverse. Generated by immunoSEQ multiplex PCR, the TCRdb table keeps only in-frame clones and is missing some. Here the sample spans 190,000 or so clones, 79% being singletons. Source material: PBMCs. The origin of this receptor is a male donor in good health and CMV-seropositive. V is TRBV20-1 and J is TRBJ1-2; the D is unclear. The CDR3 loop is CSALGSYGYTF. CDR3 bases: TGCAGTGCCTTGGGGAGCTATGGCTACACCTTC.